A single sample gave rise to the 14 T cell receptor beta chains below, sequenced in a study of OX40 agonist ivuxolimab in advanced cancers. The protocol used for the library was the immunoSEQ multiplex PCR assay. TCRdb took this table from immuneACCESS and kept in-frame rearrangements with V and J called. Such tables lack part of the clones; where checked against another copy, unresolved V genes explain under half of the gap, and the rest is unexplained. A total of about 18,000 clones appear in this sample, around 70% of them only once. About a quarter of the sample belongs to the ten largest clones. The material sequenced was CD4+ or CD8+ T cells sorted from blood, taken in a trial of the OX40 agonist ivuxolimab. These TCRs come from an adult with an advanced solid tumor such as melanoma, head and neck, liver or kidney cancer.

The chain is built from TRBV29-1 and TRBJ2-2; D not certain. This CDR3 contains 12 residues. V dropped 4 bases and J dropped 7 bases, with 10 bases sitting between them. Per germline, CDR1 SQVTM and CDR2 ANQGSEA. CDR3 nucleotide sequence: TGCAGCGTTGTAGGGTTCGGCGGGGAGCTGTTTTTT. The encoded protein is CSVVGFGGELFF.

V gene TRBV9 combines with J gene TRBJ2-5; D may match TRBD1 or TRBD2 (7 bases each). Germline assignment: CDR1 SGDLS and CDR2 YYNGEE. CDR3 length: 15 amino acids. V was shortened by 4 bases and J by 5 bases, with 18 bases between the two germline ends. CDR3 coding DNA: TGTGCCAGCAGCTTATTCCAGGGGGGGCAGGAGACCCAGTACTTC. This translates into CASSLFQGGQETQYF.

By sample fraction, this clone is medium-sized (0.01 to 0.1%). V gene TRBV5-6 combines with J gene TRBJ2-7; 10 positions match TRBD1. CDR1 and CDR2 from the germline V gene are SGHDT and YYEEEE. The trim removed 2 bases at V and 5 bases at J, leaving 1 base unmatched. This CDR3 is 13 amino acids long. The CDR3 DNA reads as TGTGCCAGCAGCTTAGGGACAGGGGACGAGCAGTACTTC. As protein: CASSLGTGDEQYF.

The gene calls are TRBV4-2 and TRBJ2-3; D possibly corresponds to TRBD1 (6 bases). Germline CDR1 and CDR2: LGHNA and YNFKEQ. Trimming pared 1 base from V and 4 bases from J, leaving 9 bases between. The CDR3 is 14 residues long. The CDR3 coding sequence is TGTGCCAGCAGCCAAGTAGCAGGGGCAGATACGCAGTATTTT. Amino acids: CASSQVAGADTQYF.

V and J are TRBV27 and TRBJ2-1; TRBD1 is a possible D gene (6 bases). Germline V gene data show CDR1 as MNHEY and CDR2 as SMNVEV (reference sequence). V was pared by 5 bases and J by 6 bases, with 17 bases between. The CDR3 sequence is 15 residues long. CDR3 sequence (DNA): TGTGCCAGCAGTACTTGGGACACTCCGGGCAATGAGCAGTTCTTC. It yields the protein CASSTWDTPGNEQFF.

The chain employs TRBV6-5 and TRBJ1-2; D not resolved. The CDR3 is 14 residues long. Per the germline V gene, CDR1 is MNHEY and CDR2 is SVGAGI. V lost 0 bases, J lost 0 bases, and 5 bases lay in between. The CDR3 nucleotides read TGTGCCAGCAGTTACTCGATAACTAACTATGGCTACACCTTC. Translated: CASSYSITNYGYTF.

The chain joins TRBV28 to TRBJ2-7; no definite D call. Germline assignment: CDR1 MDHEN and CDR2 SYDVKM. This CDR3 comprises 11 residues. V was shortened by 1 base and J by 5 bases, with 3 bases between the two germline ends. CDR3 in DNA: TGTGCCAGCAGTTTATCTGACGAGCAGTACTTC. Its protein is CASSLSDEQYF.

The CDR3 sequence is CASSLAGAGNEQFF. CDR3 DNA: TGCGCCAGCAGCCTAGCGGGGGCCGGGAATGAGCAGTTCTTC. V gene TRBV4-1 combines with J gene TRBJ2-1, with TRBD2 identical over 9 bases. Looked up from germline, CDR1 is MGHRA and CDR2 is YSYEKL. Losses at the gene ends were 4 bases for V and 7 bases for J; bases not matched to a gene: 5. The CDR3 extends over 14 amino acids.

The chain joins TRBV9 to TRBJ2-3; D might be TRBD1 (5 bases). Germline V gene data show CDR1 as SGDLS and CDR2 as YYNGEE. The germline V and J ends were trimmed by 1 base and 3 bases, with 9 bases remaining between them. This CDR3 region has 14 residues. The CDR3 reads CASSVQGSTDTQYF. CDR3 DNA: TGTGCCAGCAGCGTACAGGGCAGTACAGATACGCAGTATTTT.

This clone was observed a handful of times. This chain connects TRBV7-9 to TRBJ2-2, with D perhaps TRBD1 (6 bases). The CDR3 consists of 15 residues. The V gene's germline CDR1 is SEHNR and CDR2 FQNEAQ (reference sequence). Trimming cost V 6 bases and J 0 bases, with 11 bases left between them. The CDR3: CASSLQGTNTGELFF. The CDR3 nucleotides are TGTGCCAGCAGTCTACAGGGAACGAACACCGGGGAGCTGTTTTTT.

In its sample, this clone was seen once. This specimen includes other DNA sequences encoding the same CDR3. V and J are TRBV5-6 and TRBJ2-5; D may correspond to TRBD1 or TRBD2 (5 bases each). Per germline, CDR1 SGHDT and CDR2 YYEEEE. The CDR3 length is 13 residues. V lost 3 bases and J lost 7, with 13 bases in between. The CDR3 reads CASSWGTAGTQYF. The CDR3 DNA sequence: TGTGCCAGCAGCTGGGGGACCGCCGGGACCCAGTACTTC.

V and J are TRBV7-8 and TRBJ1-2; maybe TRBD1 (6 bases). The CDR3 has 15 residues. Germline V CDR1 and CDR2: SGHVS, FQNEAQ. V lost 5 bases, J lost 3 bases, and 16 bases lay in between. DNA for the CDR3: TGTGCCAGCAGCCCCTTGACAGGAGAAGACTATGGCTACACCTTC. Translating gives CASSPLTGEDYGYTF. The full variable domain, completed using reference TRBV7-8 and TRBJ1-2, is GAGVSQSPRYKVAKRGQDVALRCDPISGHVSLFWYQQALGQGPEFLTYFQNEAQLDKSGLPSDRFFAERPEGSVSTLKIQRTQQEDSAVYLCASSPLTGEDYGYTFGSGTRLTVV.

The chain joins TRBV7-8 to TRBJ1-2, with unresolved D. This CDR3 region has 14 residues. V was clipped by 6 bases and J by 8 bases, with 19 bases between them. Per germline, CDR1 SGHVS and CDR2 FQNEAQ. As DNA, the CDR3 is TGTGCCAGCAGTTACGAGAGAGACCTGAGAGGCTACACCTTC. Translated: CASSYERDLRGYTF.

V gene TRBV7-6 combines with J gene TRBJ2-1; 12 nucleotides agree with TRBD1. Trimming cost V 1 base and J 1 base; bases outside gene matches: 11. Germline V gene lookup returns CDR1 SGHVS and CDR2 FNYEAQ. The CDR3 is made up of 20 amino acids. In nucleotides, the CDR3 is TGTGCCAGCAGCTTAGATACGGGGACAGGGGGCTCACTGTCCTACAATGAGCAGTTCTTC. As protein: CASSLDTGTGGSLSYNEQFF.